What follows are 3 T cell receptor beta chains derived from one specimen sequenced in a study of T cells after yellow fever vaccination. TCRdb redid the calling of the 5' RACE reads with MiXCR, one entry per CDR3 protein. The sample lists 450,000 to 600,000 distinct CDR3 sequences, roughly 17% occurring once. The input for sequencing was PBMCs, taken 5 to 6 days after the first yellow fever vaccination. The receptors shown here come from a man aged 18 to 30 who received the YFV17D yellow fever vaccine.

V is TRBV20-1 and J is TRBJ1-5; 7 nucleotides agree with TRBD1. V lost 6 bases and J lost 0; bases outside the gene matches: 14. There are 17 residues in the CDR3. Germline V CDR1 and CDR2: DFQATT, SNEGSKA (reference sequence). CDR3 nucleotides: TGCAGTGCAAGGGACAGAACCAAAGGTTATAGCAATCAGCCCCAGCATTTT. Its protein is CSARDRTKGYSNQPQHF.

The chain employs TRBV6-2 or TRBV6-3 and TRBJ2-6; 9 nucleotides line up with TRBD1. CDR1 and CDR2 (germline): MNHEY, SVGEGT. CDR3 size: 18 residues. The V and J ends lost 2 bases and 3 bases, in that order; junction bases with no gene match: 8. CDR3 loop: CASSYGTGGVVGANVLTF. CDR3 coding DNA: TGTGCCAGCAGTTACGGAACAGGGGGCGTTGTTGGGGCCAACGTCCTGACTTTC.

The V gene is TRBV3-1, the J gene TRBJ2-3; TRBD1 agrees at 12 bases. Germline V gene lookup returns CDR1 LGHDT and CDR2 YNNKEL (reference sequence). CDR3 length: 16 residues. J was trimmed by 6 bases and V by 0 bases; bases with no gene match: 4. DNA for the CDR3: TGTGCCAGCAGCCAAGATTGGGACAGGGGGCATGATACGCAGTATTTT. It codes for CASSQDWDRGHDTQYF.